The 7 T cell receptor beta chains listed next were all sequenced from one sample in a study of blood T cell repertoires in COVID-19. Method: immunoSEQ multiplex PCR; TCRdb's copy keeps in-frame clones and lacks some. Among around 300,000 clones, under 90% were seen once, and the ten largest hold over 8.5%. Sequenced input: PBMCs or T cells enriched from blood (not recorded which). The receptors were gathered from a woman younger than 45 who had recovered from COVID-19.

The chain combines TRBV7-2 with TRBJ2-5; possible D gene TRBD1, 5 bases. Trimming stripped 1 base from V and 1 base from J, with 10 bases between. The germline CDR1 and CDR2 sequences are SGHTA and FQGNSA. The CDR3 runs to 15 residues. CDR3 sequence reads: CASSLVIGAQETQYF. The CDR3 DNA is TGTGCCAGCAGCTTAGTGATTGGGGCCCAAGAGACCCAGTACTTC.

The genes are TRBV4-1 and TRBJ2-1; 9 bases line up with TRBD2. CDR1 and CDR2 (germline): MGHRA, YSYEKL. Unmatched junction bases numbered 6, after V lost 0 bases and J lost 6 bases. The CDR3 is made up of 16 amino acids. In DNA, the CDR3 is TGCGCCAGCAGCCAAGATGGGACTAGCTGGCCCAATGAGCAGTTCTTC. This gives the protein CASSQDGTSWPNEQFF.

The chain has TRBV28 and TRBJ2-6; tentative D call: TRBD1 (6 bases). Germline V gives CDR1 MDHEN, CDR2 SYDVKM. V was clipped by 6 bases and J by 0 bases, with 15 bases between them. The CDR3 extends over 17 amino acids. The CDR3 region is CASSPGTLPSGANVLTF. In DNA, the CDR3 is TGTGCCAGCAGCCCCGGGACACTCCCCTCTGGGGCCAACGTCCTGACTTTC.

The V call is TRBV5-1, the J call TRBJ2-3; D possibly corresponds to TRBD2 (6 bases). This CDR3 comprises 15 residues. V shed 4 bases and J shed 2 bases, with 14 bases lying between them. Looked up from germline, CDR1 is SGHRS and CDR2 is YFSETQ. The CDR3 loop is CASSGGTSLTDTQYF. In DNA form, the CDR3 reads TGCGCCAGCAGCGGCGGGACCTCACTCACAGATACGCAGTATTTT.

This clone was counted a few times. The CDR3: CASSLARSSYEQYF. In DNA, the CDR3 is TGTGCCAGCAGCTTAGCGCGGAGCTCCTACGAGCAGTACTTC. The chain joins TRBV7-9 to TRBJ2-7; D uncertain. The CDR3 consists of 14 residues. V dropped 0 bases and J dropped 0 bases, with 6 bases sitting between them. Germline V lookup: CDR1 SEHNR, CDR2 FQNEAQ (reference sequence).

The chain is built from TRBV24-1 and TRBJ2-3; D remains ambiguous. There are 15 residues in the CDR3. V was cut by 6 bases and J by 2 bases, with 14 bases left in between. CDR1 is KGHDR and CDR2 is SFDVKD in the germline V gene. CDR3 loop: CATSQEQSSTDTQYF. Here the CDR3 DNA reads TGTGCCACCAGTCAGGAACAGTCTTCCACAGATACGCAGTATTTT.

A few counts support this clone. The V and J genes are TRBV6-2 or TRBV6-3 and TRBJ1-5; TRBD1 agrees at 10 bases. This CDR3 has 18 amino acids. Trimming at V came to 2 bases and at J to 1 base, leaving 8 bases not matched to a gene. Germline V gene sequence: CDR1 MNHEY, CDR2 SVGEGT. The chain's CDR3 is CASSYPTRDRGSNQPQHF. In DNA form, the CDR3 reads TGTGCCAGCAGTTACCCCACCCGGGACAGGGGAAGCAATCAGCCCCAGCATTTT.